The 23 T cell receptor beta chains reported below all come from one sample, sequenced in a study of T-cell memory formation after mild COVID-19. Via MiXCR, TCRdb re-called the 5' RACE reads, giving one row per CDR3 protein. The repertoire holds about 390,000 distinct CDR3 sequences, with 15% to 20% as singletons. The sequenced sample consisted of PBMCs or a T cell subset sorted from them (not recorded which). These receptors came from a young man who had mild COVID-19 (a few samples of this study predate the infection). Cell type and time point are not known.

DNA for the CDR3: TGTGCCAGCAGCCCTCGGTTAGGGGGACGCTCTGGGGCCAACGTCCTGACTTTC. It encodes CASSPRLGGRSGANVLTF. The rearrangement uses TRBV7-2 and TRBJ2-6, with D possibly matching TRBD1 (6 bases). Germline assignment: CDR1 SGHTA and CDR2 FQGNSA. The ends were cut back, 5 bases at V and 0 bases at J, with 17 bases in the middle. This CDR3 has 18 residues.

This rearrangement joins TRBV29-1 to TRBJ1-1, with D unresolved. CDR1 is SQVTM and CDR2 is ANQGSEA in the germline V gene. V gave up 6 bases and J gave up 1 base, with 15 bases separating them. There are 14 residues in the CDR3. The CDR3 region is CSVIVGRRNTEAFF. CDR3 sequence (DNA): TGCAGCGTGATAGTCGGCAGGAGGAACACTGAAGCTTTCTTT.

This clonotype was seen a handful of times. The rearrangement uses TRBV4-1 and TRBJ2-3, with 9 bases fitting TRBD2. V gave up 1 base and J gave up 6 bases; unmatched junction bases: 5. The length of the CDR3 is 15 residues. Germline assignment: CDR1 MGHRA and CDR2 YSYEKL. CDR3 bases: TGCGCCAGCAGCCAAGTTTCTAGCGGGGCTGATACGCAGTATTTT. Translated, it gives CASSQVSSGADTQYF.

In this sample, this clonotype turned up a few times. The chain joins TRBV20-1 to TRBJ1-5, with 7 bases aligning to TRBD1. V shed 4 bases, J shed 2 bases, and the junction held 5 bases outside the gene matches. Germline loops: CDR1 DFQATT, CDR2 SNEGSKA (reference sequence). The CDR3 has 14 residues. CDR3 bases: TGCAGTGCTATACAGGGGTTGGGCAATCAGCCCCAGCATTTT. Protein sequence: CSAIQGLGNQPQHF.

This clonotype was seen a few times. The V and J genes are TRBV7-2 and TRBJ2-7, with D perhaps TRBD1 (5 bases). CDR3 length equals 14 residues. Germline-derived CDR1 and CDR2 are SGHTA and FQGNSA. Deletions cut 8 bases from V and 3 bases from J, with 17 bases between. The DNA for the CDR3 is TGTGCCAGCTCTCATGGACACAGAAACTACGAGCAGTACGTC. It is translated as CASSHGHRNYEQYV.

This clonotype occurred a few times. The V call is TRBV7-2, the J call TRBJ1-5; 7 bases line up with TRBD1. The V gene end was trimmed by 1 base and the J gene end by 2 bases; junction bases not matched to a gene: 5. Per germline, CDR1 SGHTA and CDR2 FQGNSA. The CDR3 runs 16 residues. CDR3 protein: CASSLGGQVRNQPQHF. In DNA form, the CDR3 reads TGTGCCAGCAGCTTAGGCGGACAGGTTCGCAATCAGCCCCAGCATTTT.

The gene calls are TRBV5-4 and TRBJ2-1; tentatively, D is TRBD2 (6 bases). CDR3 length: 15 residues. Between the trimmed V and J ends, which lost 3 bases and 10 bases, there was a span of 20 bases. Germline CDR1 reads SGHNT; CDR2 reads YYREEE (reference sequence). Written as DNA, the CDR3 is TGTGCCAGCAGCTGGGCCGGGACTGGAGGTCCGGAGCAGTTCTTC. This gives the protein CASSWAGTGGPEQFF.

This clonotype has just a few counts. The gene calls are TRBV4-3 and TRBJ2-1; tentative D call: TRBD2 (6 bases). CDR1 LGHNA and CDR2 YSLEER come from the germline V gene. V shed 1 base and J shed 8 bases, with 12 bases lying between them. The CDR3 runs to 14 residues. The CDR3 DNA reads as TGCGCCAGCAGCCAAGGAACCGGGGGATATGAGCAGTTCTTC. Its translation: CASSQGTGGYEQFF.

This clonotype was found a few times. The rearrangement joins TRBV7-2 to TRBJ1-6; the D is unclear. The CDR3 covers 12 residues. V lost 5 bases to trimming and J lost 4 bases, with 3 bases between them. Germline CDR1 SGHTA, CDR2 FQGNSA. This CDR3 reads CASSGYNSPLHF. CDR3 coding DNA: TGTGCCAGCAGCGGTTATAATTCACCCCTCCACTTT.

Only a few counts were recorded for this clonotype. The chain links TRBV11-2 to TRBJ1-1; tentative D call: TRBD1 (6 bases). Germline V gene data show CDR1 as SGHAT and CDR2 as FQNNGV. V shed 6 bases and J shed 5 bases, with 19 bases lying between them. There are 15 residues in the CDR3. CDR3 sequence reads: CASSQTRGGPTEAFF. The CDR3 DNA reads TGTGCCAGCAGTCAAACTCGGGGGGGGCCGACTGAAGCTTTCTTT.

The chain couples TRBV7-3 to TRBJ2-6, with a weak D call TRBD1 (5 bases). Germline CDR1 is SGHTA and CDR2 is FQGTGA. V was clipped by 6 bases and J by 8 bases, with 14 bases between them. The CDR3 has 14 residues. This chain's CDR3 is CASRSQGVTNVLTF. CDR3 DNA sequence: TGTGCCAGCAGATCTCAGGGTGTGACCAACGTCCTGACTTTC.

This sequence joins TRBV5-6 and TRBJ2-7, with D tentatively TRBD2 (6 bases). The germline V gene encodes CDR1 SGHDT and CDR2 YYEEEE. V was pared by 2 bases and J by 6 bases, with 18 bases between. CDR3 length equals 15 residues. The CDR3 coding sequence is TGTGCCAGCAGCTTTTTGACTAGAAGGGCAAGCGAGCAGTACGTC. Translation: CASSFLTRRASEQYV.

This clonotype turned up a few times. Germline is not matched at one junction end, which may reflect a read error. J is TRBJ2-5 and V is TRBV7-7, with 7 bases lining up with TRBD1. CDR3 length: 16 residues. The germline V gene encodes CDR1 SSHAT and CDR2 FNYEAQ (reference sequence). CDR3 coding DNA: TGTGCTAGCAGCTTAGGGTTGGGACAGCTACAAGAGACCCAGTACTTC. Translation gives CASSLGLGQLQETQYF.

The chain recombines TRBV7-2 with TRBJ1-3; tentatively, D is TRBD1 (5 bases). V shed 0 bases and J shed 8 bases, with 14 bases lying between them. Germline CDR1 reads SGHTA; CDR2 reads FQGNSA. The CDR3 runs to 15 residues. CDR3: CASSLALWGLDTIYF. Here the CDR3 DNA reads TGTGCCAGCAGCTTAGCACTTTGGGGGTTGGACACCATATATTTT. The full variable domain, completed using reference TRBV7-2 and TRBJ1-3, is GAGVSQSPSNKVTEKGKDVELRCDPISGHTALYWYRQSLGQGLEFLIYFQGNSAPDKSGLPSDRFSAERTGGSVSTLTIQRTQQEDSAVYLCASSLALWGLDTIYFGEGSWLTVV.

This clonotype was counted between two and nine times. This chain connects TRBV5-1 to TRBJ2-2; perhaps TRBD1 as D (5 bases). Germline values: CDR1 SGHRS, CDR2 YFSETQ. This CDR3 is built from 12 residues. V lost 4 bases and J lost 8, with 9 bases in between. The CDR3 DNA follows: TGCGCCAGCAGCGCAGCAGGGGGGGAGCTGTTTTTT. This gives the protein CASSAAGGELFF. The whole variable domain, filled in from reference TRBV5-1 and TRBJ2-2, reads KAGVTQTPRYLIKTRGQQVTLSCSPISGHRSVSWYQQTPGQGLQFLFEYFSETQRNKGNFPGRFSGRQFSNSRSEMNVSTLELGDSALYLCASSAAGGELFFGEGSRLTVL.

The rearrangement uses TRBV7-9 and TRBJ1-1; D not resolved. V gave up 2 bases and J gave up 6 bases, with 4 bases separating them. The CDR3 contains 11 residues. From germline, CDR1 is SEHNR and CDR2 FQNEAQ (reference sequence). CDR3 sequence (DNA): TGTGCCAGCAGCTTATTTTCTGAAGCTTTCTTT. The encoded protein is CASSLFSEAFF.

This chain uses TRBV7-2 with TRBJ2-1, with 9 bases that match TRBD2. This CDR3 contains 16 residues. The J segment lost 8 bases and the V segment lost 2 bases, leaving 10 bases of the junction unmatched. Germline lookup yields CDR1 SGHTA and CDR2 FQGNSA. CDR3 DNA sequence: TGTGCCAGCAGCTTATCGAGGCGGGGGGGCTGGTATGAGCAGTTCTTC. Protein product: CASSLSRRGGWYEQFF.

This clonotype was counted between two and nine times. The V and J genes are TRBV12-3 or TRBV12-4 and TRBJ1-6; 7 positions match TRBD1. Trimming took 3 bases from V and 7 from J; bases not matched to a gene: 3. The CDR3 consists of 14 residues. The CDR3 region is CASSLGTDNSPLHF. DNA of the CDR3: TGTGCCAGCAGTTTGGGGACAGACAATTCACCCCTCCACTTT.

This chain joins TRBV20-1 and TRBJ2-3; 7 nucleotides match TRBD2. After removal of 8 bases from V and 2 bases from J, the junction contained 13 bases not matched to a gene. The CDR3 runs 15 residues. Germline CDR1 and CDR2: DFQATT and SNEGSKA (reference sequence). The CDR3 bases are TGCAGTTCCTCCGGGACTACCTCTAACACAGATACGCAGTATTTT. Translating it yields CSSSGTTSNTDTQYF.

Written as DNA, the CDR3 is TGTGCCACCAGTGACCCGGGGACGTCTAGCACAGATACGCAGTATTTT. It encodes CATSDPGTSSTDTQYF. The chain has TRBV24-1 and TRBJ2-3; D tentatively reads TRBD1 or TRBD2 (5 bases each). Trimming cost V 4 bases and J 0 bases, with 13 bases left between them. The CDR3 totals 16 residues. Germline-derived CDR1 and CDR2 are KGHDR and SFDVKD.

V is TRBV30 and J is TRBJ2-3; D may be TRBD2 (6 bases). V lost 4 bases and J lost 0, with 8 bases in between. Germline V gives CDR1 GTSNPN, CDR2 SVGIG (reference sequence). CDR3 length: 13 amino acids. The CDR3 is CAWTGGSTDTQYF. The CDR3 DNA sequence: TGTGCCTGGACTGGGGGGAGCACAGATACGCAGTATTTT. Drawing the rest from reference TRBV30 and TRBJ2-3, the complete variable domain is SQTIHQWPATLVQPVGSPLSLECTVEGTSNPNLYWYRQAAGRGLQLLFYSVGIGQISSEVPQNLSASRPQDRQFILSSKKLLLSDSGFYLCAWTGGSTDTQYFGPGTRLTVL.

The chain employs TRBV28 and TRBJ2-3, with TRBD2 identical over 8 bases. The V and J ends lost 6 bases and 4 bases, in that order; junction bases with no gene match: 6. The CDR3 covers 14 residues. Germline V CDR1 and CDR2: MDHEN, SYDVKM. Here the CDR3 DNA reads TGTGCCAGCAGAGAAGCGGGGGTGGCAGATACGCAGTATTTT. Encoded protein: CASREAGVADTQYF.

This chain links TRBV6-5 with TRBJ1-1; TRBD1 is a possible D gene (5 bases). Trimming removed 0 bases at V and 5 bases at J, with 10 bases between. CDR3 length equals 14 residues. Looked up from germline, CDR1 is MNHEY and CDR2 is SVGAGI. CDR3 protein: CASSYSAGTTEAFF. DNA for the CDR3: TGTGCCAGCAGTTACTCAGCGGGGACTACTGAAGCTTTCTTT.